This T cell receptor (beta chain) was recorded in a study of regulatory T cells in long-lasting Graves disease. At the level of the study: Duration of antithyroid drug therapy among newly diagnosed Graves' patients was under 3 months.

In its sample, this clonotype was seen many times. Time point meaning: newly diagnosed GD, antithyroid drugs for less than 3 months. Researchers made the TCR library from RNA that was extracted from PBMCs. The TCR beta library used iRepertoire HTBI primers with Arm-PCR amplification of CDR3. TCRdb redid the calling of the multiplex PCR reads with MiXCR, one entry per CDR3 protein. The repertoire holds about 470,000 distinct CDR3 sequences, with about 15% as singletons. This sample was also put to use in a study of T cells in Graves' hyperthyroidism and ophthalmopathy. That study adds: HTBI primers drove first-round RT-PCR of the TCR CDR3.

Sequenced here: peripheral blood mononuclear cells (PBMCs), sampled at new diagnosis, from a patient treated with antithyroid drugs. This receptor was obtained from a woman aged 30 to 39 with Graves disease.

The CDR3 region is CASSFPNTRHEQFF. CDR3 DNA: TGTGCCAGCAGTTTTCCAAACACTAGGCATGAGCAGTTCTTC. V usage is TRBV12-3 or TRBV12-4 and J usage is TRBJ2-1; possible D gene TRBD2, 5 bases. CDR3 length: 14 residues. V was shortened by 3 bases and J by 8 bases, with 14 bases between the two germline ends.